These 30 T cell receptor beta chains share one sample of origin, sequenced in a study of blood T cells in healthy people across ages. Combining a sample-barcoded 5' primer with a J-beta primer mix, a second PCR ran for about 6 to 12 cycles. MiXCR was run by TCRdb on the 5' RACE reads, yielding one entry per CDR3 protein. The table lists about 640,000 distinct CDR3 sequences, 45% to 65% of them singletons. Sequences were obtained from blood. Receptors originate from a man aged 55 to 69 in good health.

This clonotype was detected many times. The J gene is TRBJ2-1, the V gene TRBV5-1, with a weak D call TRBD2 (6 bases). The V and J ends lost 0 bases and 9 bases respectively, with 16 bases between them. Germline assignment: CDR1 SGHRS and CDR2 YFSETQ. The CDR3 length is 15 residues. For the CDR3, the DNA is TGCGCCAGCAGCTTGGGGGACTCCACGTCCCTTGAGCAGTTCTTC. Its protein product is CASSLGDSTSLEQFF.

The rearrangement uses TRBV29-1 and TRBJ1-2, with TRBD1 as a possible D gene (5 bases). Trimming cost V 2 bases and J 6 bases, with 16 bases left between them. Germline CDR1 reads SQVTM; CDR2 reads ANQGSEA. The CDR3 spans 14 residues. CDR3 nucleotides: TGCAGCGTTGAAAGCGGGACCGCCCGGGATGGCTACACCTTC. This sequence encodes CSVESGTARDGYTF.

The gene calls are TRBV12-3 or TRBV12-4 and TRBJ2-3; D remains unclear. This CDR3 is 14 amino acids long. Trimming cost V 8 bases and J 4 bases, with 16 bases left between them. The CDR3 DNA reads TGTGCCAGCGGAATGGACCCCCGGGCAGATACGCAGTATTTT. Encoded protein: CASGMDPRADTQYF.

This clonotype has just a few counts. The chain employs TRBV12-3 or TRBV12-4 and TRBJ1-2, with D uncertain. V lost 6 bases and J 7 bases, leaving 15 bases between the germline ends. The CDR3 is 13 amino acids. The CDR3 sequence is CASSPLRAGGYTF. The CDR3 bases are TGTGCCAGCAGCCCCCTGAGGGCGGGTGGCTACACCTTC.

This clonotype turned up a few times. This sequence joins TRBV20-1 and TRBJ1-2; D uncertain. V lost 5 bases to trimming and J lost 4 bases, with 8 bases between them. The CDR3 has 11 amino acids. Germline V gene lookup returns CDR1 DFQATT and CDR2 SNEGSKA (reference sequence). CDR3 sequence (DNA): TGCAGTGCTCAGCCGGCCTATGGCTACACCTTC. This codes for CSAQPAYGYTF.

The gene calls are TRBV20-1 and TRBJ2-1, with TRBD2 identical over 8 bases. Germline-derived CDR1 and CDR2 are DFQATT and SNEGSKA (reference sequence). V was pared by 6 bases and J by 4 bases, with 8 bases of the junction left unmatched. CDR3 length equals 14 residues. CDR3 region: CSARKGGGYNEQFF. CDR3 DNA: TGCAGTGCCCGTAAGGGCGGGGGGTACAATGAGCAGTTCTTC.

This chain uses TRBV27 with TRBJ2-3; the D gene could be TRBD1 or TRBD2 (6 bases each). Germline V lookup: CDR1 MNHEY, CDR2 SMNVEV (reference sequence). V lost 5 bases, J lost 2 bases, and 17 bases lay in between. The CDR3 spans 16 residues. The CDR3 coding sequence is TGTGCCAGCAGTCTTACAGGGAGGACCCCCACAGATACGCAGTATTTT. As protein: CASSLTGRTPTDTQYF.

This clonotype was found many times. This rearrangement joins TRBV20-1 to TRBJ1-2; maybe TRBD1 (6 bases). Germline values: CDR1 DFQATT, CDR2 SNEGSKA (reference sequence). This CDR3 is built from 13 residues. The V and J ends lost 2 bases and 5 bases respectively, with 12 bases between them. CDR3 nucleotide sequence: TGCAGTGCTAGATTTGGGACACTGTATGGCTACACCTTC. It specifies CSARFGTLYGYTF.

This clonotype was detected only a few times. The J gene is TRBJ2-1, the V gene TRBV12-3 or TRBV12-4; weak D call: TRBD1 (7 bases). The CDR3 runs to 13 residues. V was clipped by 6 bases and J by 6 bases, with 12 bases between them. The CDR3: CASSGGQTNEQFF. DNA of the CDR3: TGTGCCAGCAGCGGGGGACAGACCAATGAGCAGTTCTTC.

This rearrangement joins TRBV5-1 to TRBJ1-6, with D uncertain. V was pared by 7 bases and J by 9 bases, with 17 bases between. Germline V gene lookup returns CDR1 SGHRS and CDR2 YFSETQ. The CDR3 consists of 14 residues. The CDR3 DNA reads TGCGCCAGCGACCGTGAAGCGACGGGTTCACCCCTCCACTTT. Translating gives CASDREATGSPLHF. The complete variable domain, with remaining parts taken from reference TRBV5-1 and TRBJ1-6, reads KAGVTQTPRYLIKTRGQQVTLSCSPISGHRSVSWYQQTPGQGLQFLFEYFSETQRNKGNFPGRFSGRQFSNSRSEMNVSTLELGDSALYLCASDREATGSPLHFGNGTRLTVT.

The chain links TRBV7-6 to TRBJ1-2, with TRBD1 matching over 7 bases. Trimming at V came to 4 bases and at J to 4 bases, leaving 9 bases not matched to a gene. Germline assignment: CDR1 SGHVS and CDR2 FNYEAQ. The CDR3 extends over 15 amino acids. As DNA, the CDR3 is TGTGCCAGCAGCTCTAGACAGGGTCGGGGCTATGGCTACACCTTC. Protein: CASSSRQGRGYGYTF.

The rearrangement uses TRBV6-1 and TRBJ2-3; 13 bases match TRBD2. Germline V CDR1 and CDR2: MNHNS, SASEGT. Trimming at V came to 8 bases and at J to 2 bases, leaving 16 bases not matched to a gene. The CDR3 covers 19 residues. CDR3 in amino acids: CASCRLAGGRTGFTDTQYF. The CDR3 DNA follows: TGTGCCAGCTGCCGACTAGCGGGGGGCCGGACGGGATTCACAGATACGCAGTATTTT.

J is TRBJ1-1 and V is TRBV6-1; D remains ambiguous. Germline V lookup: CDR1 MNHNS, CDR2 SASEGT. The CDR3 runs to 13 residues. With 6 bases removed from V and 0 bases from J, the gap between germline ends came to 8 bases. For the CDR3, the DNA is TGTGCCAGCAGCCTCCAGCTGAACACTGAAGCTTTCTTT. This codes for CASSLQLNTEAFF.

J is TRBJ2-1 and V is TRBV7-2; D gene ambiguous. Germline V CDR1 and CDR2: SGHTA, FQGNSA. This CDR3 is built from 15 residues. The germline V and J ends were trimmed by 5 bases and 2 bases, with 13 bases remaining between them. CDR3 coding DNA: TGTGCCAGCAGCGCCAGGATTGGGCCCTACAATGAGCAGTTCTTC. Amino acids: CASSARIGPYNEQFF.

The chain joins TRBV20-1 to TRBJ1-2, with TRBD1 matching over 12 bases. The CDR3 runs to 16 residues. The J segment lost 3 bases and the V segment lost 4 bases, leaving 9 bases of the junction unmatched. The germline CDR1 and CDR2 sequences are DFQATT and SNEGSKA (reference sequence). CDR3 sequence reads: CSAKKGQGASDYGYTF. CDR3 bases: TGCAGTGCTAAAAAGGGACAGGGGGCGTCGGACTATGGCTACACCTTC.

The chain has TRBV14 and TRBJ2-3; the match to TRBD2 covers 9 bases. Trimming at V came to 4 bases and at J to 0 bases, leaving 5 bases not matched to a gene. This CDR3 has 16 residues. Germline values: CDR1 SGHDN, CDR2 FVKESK. CDR3 in DNA: TGTGCCAGCAGCCCCCTTAGCGGGGGCAGCACAGATACGCAGTATTTT. Translation: CASSPLSGGSTDTQYF.

The chain combines TRBV7-7 with TRBJ2-1; D ambiguous. The CDR3 totals 14 residues. CDR1 SSHAT and CDR2 FNYEAQ come from the germline V gene (reference sequence). Trimming removed 6 bases from V and 8 bases from J, with 17 bases in between. Here the CDR3 reads CASSNLFRKDEQFF. The CDR3 region has the DNA TGTGCCAGCAGTAACCTCTTTAGGAAGGATGAGCAGTTCTTC.

This clonotype has more than one count but fewer than ten. The chain is built from TRBV11-2 and TRBJ2-5; 9 bases match TRBD2. Germline assignment: CDR1 SGHAT and CDR2 FQNNGV. The J segment lost 4 bases and the V segment lost 0 bases, leaving 6 bases of the junction unmatched. The CDR3 consists of 16 residues. The CDR3, as DNA: TGTGCCAGCAGCTTAGAGAGGACTAGCGCTATAGAGACCCAGTACTTC. Protein product: CASSLERTSAIETQYF.

In its sample, this clonotype was seen a few times. V gene TRBV7-9 combines with J gene TRBJ2-1; possible D gene TRBD2, 5 bases. Germline CDR1 SEHNR, CDR2 FQNEAQ (reference sequence). This CDR3 comprises 17 residues. Trimming took 1 base from V and 2 from J, leaving 15 bases between them. The CDR3 spells CASSLGTLRVTYNEQFF. The CDR3 DNA sequence: TGTGCCAGCAGCTTAGGGACTCTGAGGGTGACCTACAATGAGCAGTTCTTC.

This clonotype showed up just a few times. CDR3 loop: CASSVGWVSDTQYF. The CDR3 bases are TGTGCCAGCAGCGTAGGATGGGTGTCAGATACGCAGTATTTT. This chain connects TRBV9 to TRBJ2-3; D remains unclear. The germline V gene has CDR1 SGDLS and CDR2 YYNGEE. CDR3 length: 14 residues. V was shortened by 0 bases and J by 4 bases, with 9 bases between the two germline ends.

This clonotype came up once. The rearrangement joins TRBV28 to TRBJ2-7; maybe TRBD1 (6 bases). Germline V gene data show CDR1 as MDHEN and CDR2 as SYDVKM. With 5 bases removed from V and 7 bases from J, the gap between germline ends came to 15 bases. This CDR3 spans 13 amino acids. CDR3 DNA: TGTGCCAGCAGTACCCATACAGGGTATGAGCAGTACTTC. This translates into CASSTHTGYEQYF.

This clonotype was found many times. The chain joins TRBV11-3 to TRBJ2-3; D is ambiguous. Germline values: CDR1 SGHNT, CDR2 YENEEA. This CDR3 is 16 amino acids long. The V and J ends lost 5 bases and 0 bases respectively, with 15 bases between them. The CDR3 DNA is TGTGCCAGCAGCCACCGAGCTGCGGAGAGCACAGATACGCAGTATTTT. This gives the protein CASSHRAAESTDTQYF. The entire variable domain, with the rest obtained from reference TRBV11-3 and TRBJ2-3, is as follows: EAGVVQSPRYKIIEKKQPVAFWCNPISGHNTLYWYLQNLGQGPELLIRYENEEAVDDSQLPKDRFSAERLKGVDSTLKIQPAELGDSAVYLCASSHRAAESTDTQYFGPGTRLTVL.

CDR3 protein: CASSLAGLAGGELFF. The CDR3 DNA is TGTGCCAGCAGCTTAGCGGGGCTAGCAGGCGGGGAGCTGTTTTTT. J is TRBJ2-2 and V is TRBV7-2; D might be TRBD1 or TRBD2, each matching 5 bases. Per germline, CDR1 SGHTA and CDR2 FQGNSA. Trimming took off 0 bases at V and 7 bases at J, with 12 bases between the two ends. CDR3 length equals 15 residues. The variable domain in full, with the rest retrieved from reference TRBV7-2 and TRBJ2-2, is GAGVSQSPSNKVTEKGKDVELRCDPISGHTALYWYRQSLGQGLEFLIYFQGNSAPDKSGLPSDRFSAERTGGSVSTLTIQRTQQEDSAVYLCASSLAGLAGGELFFGEGSRLTVL.

On this clonotype: Compared with germline, one end of the junction differs, possibly owing to a read error. The rearrangement links TRBV9 to TRBJ2-7, with 7 positions matching TRBD1. The CDR3 totals 15 residues. The V gene's germline CDR1 is SGDLS and CDR2 YYNGEE. CDR3 sequence: CAGSVRDSSSYEQYF. CDR3 nucleotides: TGTGCCGGCAGCGTACGGGACAGCTCCTCCTACGAGCAGTACTTC.

This chain links TRBV2 with TRBJ2-7, with a possible D match to TRBD2 (5 bases). The DNA end favors TRBJ2-5, so the J call may be wrong. The CDR3 length is 16 residues. In germline, CDR1 is SNHLY, CDR2 FYNNEI. The CDR3 sequence: CASSEALAASSETQYF. In nucleotides, the CDR3 is TGTGCCAGCAGTGAAGCGCTTGCGGCTAGCTCGGAGACCCAGTACTTC.

The rearrangement links TRBV6-5 to TRBJ2-3; D assignment may be TRBD1 or TRBD2 (5 bases each). The germline gives CDR1 MNHEY, CDR2 SVGAGI. V lost 5 bases and J 6 bases, leaving 18 bases between the germline ends. The CDR3 length is 15 residues. The CDR3 protein is CASSRSGRALDTQYF. The DNA of the CDR3 is TGTGCCAGCAGTCGCTCGGGGCGCGCTTTGGATACGCAGTATTTT.

In this sample, this clonotype turned up a few times. The chain is built from TRBV11-2 and TRBJ2-3, with a tentative D call TRBD1 (6 bases). Germline CDR1 and CDR2: SGHAT and FQNNGV. The V end was cut by 0 bases, the J end by 5 bases, with 6 bases between. The CDR3 totals 13 residues. CDR3 DNA sequence: TGTGCCAGCAGCTTAGAGACAGGAGATACGCAGTATTTT. It codes for CASSLETGDTQYF. Combining the CDR3 with reference TRBV11-2 and TRBJ2-3 gives the whole variable domain EAGVAQSPRYKIIEKRQSVAFWCNPISGHATLYWYQQILGQGPKLLIQFQNNGVVDDSQLPKDRFSAERLKGVDSTLKIQPAKLEDSAVYLCASSLETGDTQYFGPGTRLTVL.

V gene TRBV3-1 combines with J gene TRBJ1-1; D might be TRBD1 (6 bases). Trimming left V 2 bases short and J 1 base short, with 20 bases between. CDR1 and CDR2 (germline): LGHDT, YNNKEL (reference sequence). This CDR3 is built from 18 residues. The CDR3, as DNA: TGTGCCAGCAGCCAAACTACAGGGCGCGGGACACCGAACACTGAAGCTTTCTTT. This translates into CASSQTTGRGTPNTEAFF.

This clonotype appeared a single time. CDR3 loop: CASSIDPVTTEAFF. The CDR3 bases are TGCGCCAGCAGCATCGATCCGGTCACCACTGAAGCTTTCTTT. The chain is built from TRBV5-1 and TRBJ1-1; D call uncertain. Per the germline V gene, CDR1 is SGHRS and CDR2 is YFSETQ. The CDR3 consists of 14 residues. Trimming took off 4 bases at V and 4 bases at J, with 14 bases between the two ends.

The chain uses TRBV10-3 and TRBJ1-6; D gene unclear. Germline lookup yields CDR1 ENHRY and CDR2 SYGVKD. The CDR3 is made up of 16 amino acids. The V gene lost 0 bases and the J gene lost 5 bases, with 11 bases spanning the gap. The CDR3 sequence: CAISESPGRNNSPLHF. Here the CDR3 DNA reads TGTGCCATCAGTGAGTCGCCGGGCAGAAATAATTCACCCCTCCACTTT.